The next 32 T cell receptor beta chains were all read from a single sample in a study of T cell responses to AZD1222 COVID-19 vaccine. Here immunoSEQ multiplex PCR was the method, and the copy in TCRdb shows in-frame clones only, minus some. Among about 92,000 clones listed, roughly nine tenths were seen once. Sequenced here: peripheral blood, sampled on day 0 of AZD1222 vaccination. The receptors derive from an adult in good health.

The chain combines TRBV18 with TRBJ2-3, with 10 bases identical to TRBD2. Germline trimming cut 1 base from V and 6 bases from J; bases unmatched to any gene: 10. Germline V gene sequence: CDR1 KGHSH, CDR2 LQKENI. The CDR3 is 17 amino acids. CDR3 in amino acids: CASSPRSSGRARDTQYF. The CDR3 DNA reads as TGTGCCAGCTCACCACGGTCAAGCGGGAGGGCCCGGGATACGCAGTATTTT.

This sequence joins TRBV6-4 and TRBJ2-3; 14 bases align to TRBD2. Germline trimming cut 4 bases from V and 5 bases from J; bases unmatched to any gene: 2. The CDR3 is 15 amino acids. Looked up from germline, CDR1 is MRHNA and CDR2 is SNTAGT. Here the CDR3 reads CASSGLAGGLDTQYF. The CDR3 bases are TGTGCCAGCAGTGGACTAGCGGGGGGGCTAGATACGCAGTATTTT.

The rearrangement links TRBV5-1 to TRBJ2-3; 13 bases agree with TRBD2. The CDR3 loop spans 17 amino acids. J was trimmed by 9 bases and V by 4 bases; bases with no gene match: 14. Germline CDR1 reads SGHRS; CDR2 reads YFSETQ. The CDR3 DNA follows: TGCGCCAGCAGCGGAACAACAGGACTAGCGGGAGAAGGAACGCAGTATTTT. Amino acid sequence: CASSGTTGLAGEGTQYF.

This chain uses TRBV4-3 with TRBJ1-2; D is ambiguous. The length of the CDR3 is 15 residues. The V end was cut by 0 bases, the J end by 0 bases, with 8 bases between. Germline V gives CDR1 LGHNA, CDR2 YSLEER. The CDR3 DNA reads as TGCGCCAGCAGCCAAGATTCTTCAGCTAACTATGGCTACACCTTC. Its translation: CASSQDSSANYGYTF.

The chain carries TRBV6-2 or TRBV6-3 and TRBJ2-7, with unresolved D. Trimming pared 2 bases from V and 4 bases from J, leaving 9 bases between. The CDR3 has 13 residues. Germline CDR1 reads MNHEY; CDR2 reads SVGEGT. The CDR3 nucleotides read TGTGCCAGCAGTTACCCGCCGAGGTACGAGCAGTACTTC. Translated, it gives CASSYPPRYEQYF.

The chain combines TRBV6-2 or TRBV6-3 with TRBJ2-3; 14 nucleotides agree with TRBD2. CDR1 MNHEY and CDR2 SVGEGT come from the germline V gene. Trimming at V came to 5 bases and at J to 1 base, leaving 5 bases not matched to a gene. This CDR3 comprises 17 residues. The CDR3 DNA reads TGTGCCAGCAGTCCGGGACTAGCGGGGGAAGGCACAGATACGCAGTATTTT. Translating it yields CASSPGLAGEGTDTQYF.

V is TRBV5-1 and J is TRBJ2-1; 9 nucleotides line up with TRBD1. Trimming took 5 bases from V and 0 from J; bases not matched to a gene: 12. CDR1 SGHRS and CDR2 YFSETQ come from the germline V gene. CDR3 length: 18 amino acids. Written as DNA, the CDR3 is TGCGCCAGCAGTTCTGGGACAGGGAGTTGGGGCTCCTACAATGAGCAGTTCTTC. This codes for CASSSGTGSWGSYNEQFF.

A single count supports this clone. The chain employs TRBV18 and TRBJ1-1; D gene uncertain. V lost 0 bases to trimming and J lost 10 bases, with 18 bases between them. This CDR3 is 15 amino acids long. CDR1 is KGHSH and CDR2 is LQKENI in the germline V gene. CDR3 nucleotides: TGTGCCAGCTCACCACCGGGTCGAGACCAAACCGGAGCTTTCTTT. This translates into CASSPPGRDQTGAFF.

V gene TRBV12-3 or TRBV12-4 combines with J gene TRBJ2-5; D possibly corresponds to TRBD2 (6 bases). CDR3 size: 13 residues. The V end was cut by 7 bases, the J end by 4 bases, with 13 bases between. CDR3 protein: CASTPSEGETQYF. Here the CDR3 DNA reads TGTGCCAGCACCCCCTCGGAGGGAGAGACCCAGTACTTC.

This clone was detected once. The V call is TRBV5-1, the J call TRBJ2-2; D is unclear. The CDR3 runs 12 residues. V lost 9 bases to trimming and J lost 1 base, with 7 bases between them. Germline CDR1 is SGHRS and CDR2 is YFSETQ. The CDR3 reads CATLQNTGELFF. CDR3 sequence (DNA): TGCGCCACCCTCCAGAACACCGGGGAGCTGTTTTTT.

The sample holds a few counts of this clone. The V and J genes are TRBV10-3 and TRBJ1-4, with TRBD1 matching 9 bases. Germline V gene sequence: CDR1 ENHRY, CDR2 SYGVKD. The CDR3 consists of 15 residues. V dropped 3 bases and J dropped 7; count of bases not matched to a gene: 6. The CDR3 protein is CAISDSTGGGEKLFF. CDR3 sequence (DNA): TGTGCCATCAGTGACTCGACAGGGGGGGGTGAAAAACTGTTTTTT.

For the CDR3, the DNA is TGTGCCAGCAGTCGCCGGACAGATACGCAGTATTTT. It codes for CASSRRTDTQYF. The J gene is TRBJ2-3, the V gene TRBV6-2 or TRBV6-3, with unresolved D. The CDR3 runs to 12 residues. In germline, CDR1 is MNHEY, CDR2 SVGEGT. V lost 5 bases and J lost 3, with 6 bases in between.

J is TRBJ1-5 and V is TRBV6-1; D perhaps matches TRBD1 (6 bases). Germline assignment: CDR1 MNHNS and CDR2 SASEGT. V was clipped by 3 bases and J by 3 bases, with 12 bases between them. The CDR3 runs 15 residues. As DNA, the CDR3 is TGTGCCAGCAGTGAGCGAGGACAGCACAATCAGCCCCAGCATTTT. It translates to CASSERGQHNQPQHF.

The chain couples TRBV4-1 to TRBJ1-2, with a tentative D call TRBD1 (5 bases). The CDR3 spans 15 residues. The germline V and J ends were trimmed by 0 bases and 3 bases, with 11 bases remaining between them. The germline V gene has CDR1 MGHRA and CDR2 YSYEKL. Here the CDR3 reads CASSQDHGAHYGYTF. The CDR3 region has the DNA TGCGCCAGCAGCCAAGATCATGGGGCCCACTATGGCTACACCTTC.

This chain uses TRBV5-1 with TRBJ2-3, with 7 positions matching TRBD2. This CDR3 has 14 amino acids. Trimming at V came to 6 bases and at J to 3 bases, leaving 7 bases not matched to a gene. The germline gives CDR1 SGHRS, CDR2 YFSETQ. CDR3 loop: CASTRLAGTDTQYF. The CDR3 nucleotides read TGCGCCAGCACCCGACTAGCTGGGACAGATACGCAGTATTTT.

This clone was observed once. The chain links TRBV18 to TRBJ1-1; 8 nucleotides align to TRBD1. The V segment lost 4 bases and the J segment 5 bases; nucleotides outside the gene matches: 6. Germline V gene sequence: CDR1 KGHSH, CDR2 LQKENI. The CDR3 is 14 residues long. CDR3 region: CASSLDRGGTEAFF. DNA for the CDR3: TGTGCCAGCTCACTCGACAGGGGAGGGACTGAAGCTTTCTTT. Full variable domain (outside the CDR3, taken from reference TRBV18 and TRBJ1-1): NAGVMQNPRHLVRRRGQEARLRCSPMKGHSHVYWYRQLPEEGLKFMVYLQKENIIDESGMPKERFSAEFPKEGPSILRIQQVVRGDSAAYFCASSLDRGGTEAFFGQGTRLTVV.

The CDR3 spells CASSLSSGQLNEKLFF. Here the CDR3 DNA reads TGTGCCAGCAGTCTCTCCTCGGGACAGCTTAATGAAAAACTGTTTTTT. The chain recombines TRBV28 with TRBJ1-4; 7 nucleotides agree with TRBD1. This CDR3 comprises 16 residues. J lost 4 bases, V lost 5 bases, and 10 bases had no gene match. Germline V gene data show CDR1 as MDHEN and CDR2 as SYDVKM.

V usage is TRBV7-9 and J usage is TRBJ1-1; 7 bases match TRBD1. After removal of 5 bases from V and 3 bases from J, the junction contained 3 bases not matched to a gene. CDR3 length: 13 residues. Germline values: CDR1 SEHNR, CDR2 FQNEAQ (reference sequence). In DNA, the CDR3 is TGTGCCAGCAGCATAACAGGGGACACTGAAGCTTTCTTT. Protein sequence: CASSITGDTEAFF. The variable domain in full, with the rest retrieved from reference TRBV7-9 and TRBJ1-1, is DTGVSQNPRHKITKRGQNVTFRCDPISEHNRLYWYRQTLGQGPEFLTYFQNEAQLEKSRLLSDRFSAERPKGSFSTLEIQRTEQGDSAMYLCASSITGDTEAFFGQGTRLTVV.

The chain links TRBV4-1 to TRBJ2-1; D is uncertain. Between the trimmed V and J ends, which lost 1 base and 11 bases, there was a span of 6 bases. CDR1 and CDR2 (germline): MGHRA, YSYEKL. The CDR3 totals 11 residues. The CDR3 DNA is TGCGCCAGCAGCCAAGTCAGTAAGCAGTTCTTC. This codes for CASSQVSKQFF.

A single count supports this clone. This chain connects TRBV19 to TRBJ1-5; D gene unclear. Trimming removed 2 bases at V and 8 bases at J, with 19 bases between. CDR3 size: 16 residues. CDR1 is LNHDA and CDR2 is SQIVND in the germline V gene (reference sequence). The CDR3 is CASSILGLLGAEPQHF. DNA for the CDR3: TGTGCCAGTAGTATACTGGGTCTTCTAGGTGCGGAGCCCCAGCATTTT.

The table lists this clone with a count of one. The chain is built from TRBV7-9 and TRBJ2-7, with 11 bases fitting TRBD2. From germline, CDR1 is SEHNR and CDR2 FQNEAQ (reference sequence). CDR3 length equals 17 residues. The V and J ends lost 3 bases and 2 bases, in that order; junction bases with no gene match: 9. As DNA, the CDR3 is TGTGCCAGCAGCTTCTGGATACTAGCGGGAGAACCCTACGAGCAGTACTTC. Translating gives CASSFWILAGEPYEQYF.

This sequence joins TRBV11-2 and TRBJ1-6; 8 nucleotides line up with TRBD1. Unmatched junction bases numbered 4, after V lost 3 bases and J lost 6 bases. Looked up from germline, CDR1 is SGHAT and CDR2 is FQNNGV. This CDR3 comprises 15 residues. In DNA, the CDR3 is TGTGCCAGCAGCTTCAGGGGGCGGGGTAATTCACCCCTCCACTTT. Protein product: CASSFRGRGNSPLHF.

J is TRBJ1-6 and V is TRBV25-1, with TRBD1 matching 11 bases. With 6 bases clipped from V and 8 bases from J, the junction kept 3 bases outside the gene matches. The CDR3 extends over 14 amino acids. The V gene's germline CDR1 is MGHDK and CDR2 SYGVNS. The CDR3 DNA reads as TGTGCCAGCAGGCCGGGACAGGGGGATTCACCCCTCCACTTT. Its protein product is CASRPGQGDSPLHF.

This rearrangement joins TRBV6-5 to TRBJ1-5; TRBD1 matches 7 bases. In germline, CDR1 is MNHEY, CDR2 SVGAGI. The CDR3 loop spans 15 amino acids. V gave up 0 bases and J gave up 3 bases; unmatched junction bases: 2. CDR3 residues: CASSYSGQSNQPQHF. CDR3 coding DNA: TGTGCCAGCAGTTACTCGGGACAGTCCAATCAGCCCCAGCATTTT.

This rearrangement joins TRBV7-2 to TRBJ2-5, with D possibly matching TRBD1 (5 bases). The CDR3 covers 15 residues. V gave up 5 bases and J gave up 5 bases, with 18 bases separating them. Germline CDR1 reads SGHTA; CDR2 reads FQGNSA. The CDR3 sequence: CASSPQGGRAETQYF. DNA for the CDR3: TGTGCCAGCAGCCCTCAAGGCGGCAGGGCCGAGACCCAGTACTTC.

Written as DNA, the CDR3 is TGTGCCAGCAGTCAGACAGGGGGATTGAGGGCTTTCTTT. Protein product: CASSQTGGLRAFF. The chain links TRBV6-4 to TRBJ1-1; 9 bases agree with TRBD1. The CDR3 is made up of 13 amino acids. Germline values: CDR1 MRHNA, CDR2 SNTAGT. After removal of 5 bases from V and 11 bases from J, the junction contained 9 bases not matched to a gene.

This rearrangement joins TRBV6-2 or TRBV6-3 to TRBJ1-5; 7 positions agree with TRBD1. CDR3 length: 15 residues. Germline CDR1 is MNHEY and CDR2 is SVGEGT. The trim removed 2 bases at V and 6 bases at J, leaving 7 bases unmatched. CDR3 sequence reads: CASSYLNRGGQPQHF. The CDR3 nucleotides read TGTGCCAGCAGTTACCTTAACAGGGGTGGTCAGCCCCAGCATTTT.

The chain carries TRBV11-2 and TRBJ1-2, with D uncertain. CDR1 SGHAT and CDR2 FQNNGV come from the germline V gene. Trimming shortened V by 5 bases and J by 4 bases, and 17 bases separated the two germline ends. The CDR3 consists of 15 residues. Here the CDR3 reads CASSATGWSGYGYTF. The CDR3 DNA reads TGTGCCAGCAGCGCAACCGGTTGGTCCGGCTATGGCTACACCTTC.

This chain uses TRBV29-1 with TRBJ2-2; TRBD2 matches 9 bases. CDR1 is SQVTM, CDR2 ANQGSEA, per germline. Trimming removed 3 bases from V and 4 bases from J; junction bases left unmatched: 6. CDR3 length equals 15 residues. The CDR3 reads CSVDGGSGGTGELFF. The CDR3 DNA reads as TGCAGCGTTGACGGCGGTAGCGGGGGCACCGGGGAGCTGTTTTTT.

This sequence joins TRBV7-2 and TRBJ2-3; D not certain. There are 13 residues in the CDR3. The V gene's germline CDR1 is SGHTA and CDR2 FQGNSA. Trimming shortened V by 2 bases and J by 10 bases, and 13 bases separated the two germline ends. The CDR3 DNA sequence: TGTGCCAGCAGCTTACTAGGAGTCGATGCGCAGTATTTT. This codes for CASSLLGVDAQYF.

This clone appeared once. The chain links TRBV9 to TRBJ1-5, with a tentative D call TRBD1 (5 bases). The CDR3 runs to 13 residues. V gave up 5 bases and J gave up 5 bases, with 11 bases separating them. Germline V gives CDR1 SGDLS, CDR2 YYNGEE. The CDR3 DNA reads as TGTGCCAGCAGTGGGGACGGTTATCAGCCCCAGCATTTT. This sequence encodes CASSGDGYQPQHF.

This clone occurred a few times. The sample contains more than one DNA sequence encoding this CDR3. The V call is TRBV4-3, the J call TRBJ2-2, with TRBD2 matching 8 bases. The CDR3 runs 16 residues. Losses at the gene ends were 0 bases for V and 5 bases for J; bases not matched to a gene: 5. CDR1 LGHNA and CDR2 YSLEER come from the germline V gene. In nucleotides, the CDR3 is TGCGCCAGCAGCCAAGATCTAGCGGGTGAGACCGGGGAGCTGTTTTTT. Its translation is CASSQDLAGETGELFF.